This T cell receptor (beta chain) was identified in a study of T cell clonality in common variable immunodeficiency. Study observations and caveats: Reportedly, TCR beta sequences from common variable immunodeficiency showed fewer deletions and N-nucleotide insertions.

CVID subjects were neither ill nor on immunomodulatory or immunosuppressive medication at sampling. Assay: immunoSEQ multiplex PCR; the TCRdb copy retains only in-frame clones and omits some. This set yields roughly 42,000 clones and no singletons; the top ten hold roughly 6%. This clone was seen more than once but under ten times. Its target is not known. The read terminates 3 residues before the CDR3 end, so the remaining end is supplied by the germline J gene. CDR3 size: 16 residues. Losses at the gene ends were 5 bases for V and 8 bases for J; bases not matched to a gene: 8. The germline CDR1 and CDR2 sequences are LNHDA and SQIVND (reference sequence).

The sequencing input was peripheral blood mononuclear cells. V is TRBV19 and J is TRBJ2-1, with 14 nucleotides matching TRBD2. This receptor was taken from a human donor with common variable immunodeficiency. The CDR3 protein is CASSLGTSGRPYEQFF. CDR3 DNA (partial): TGTGCCAGTAGTCTCGGGACTAGCGGGAGACCGTATGAG.